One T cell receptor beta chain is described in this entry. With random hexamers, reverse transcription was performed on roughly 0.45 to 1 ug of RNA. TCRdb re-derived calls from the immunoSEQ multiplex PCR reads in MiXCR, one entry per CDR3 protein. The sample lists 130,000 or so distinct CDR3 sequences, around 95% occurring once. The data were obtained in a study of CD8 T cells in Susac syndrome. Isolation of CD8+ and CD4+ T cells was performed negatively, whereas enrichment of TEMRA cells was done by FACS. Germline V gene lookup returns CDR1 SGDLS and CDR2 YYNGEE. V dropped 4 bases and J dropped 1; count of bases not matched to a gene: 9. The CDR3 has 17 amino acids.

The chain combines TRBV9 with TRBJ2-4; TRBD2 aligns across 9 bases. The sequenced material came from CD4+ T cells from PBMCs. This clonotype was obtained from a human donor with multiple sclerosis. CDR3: CASSPLASGTAKNIQYF. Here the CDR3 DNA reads TGTGCCAGCAGCCCGCTCGCTAGCGGGACCGCCAAAAACATTCAGTACTTC.